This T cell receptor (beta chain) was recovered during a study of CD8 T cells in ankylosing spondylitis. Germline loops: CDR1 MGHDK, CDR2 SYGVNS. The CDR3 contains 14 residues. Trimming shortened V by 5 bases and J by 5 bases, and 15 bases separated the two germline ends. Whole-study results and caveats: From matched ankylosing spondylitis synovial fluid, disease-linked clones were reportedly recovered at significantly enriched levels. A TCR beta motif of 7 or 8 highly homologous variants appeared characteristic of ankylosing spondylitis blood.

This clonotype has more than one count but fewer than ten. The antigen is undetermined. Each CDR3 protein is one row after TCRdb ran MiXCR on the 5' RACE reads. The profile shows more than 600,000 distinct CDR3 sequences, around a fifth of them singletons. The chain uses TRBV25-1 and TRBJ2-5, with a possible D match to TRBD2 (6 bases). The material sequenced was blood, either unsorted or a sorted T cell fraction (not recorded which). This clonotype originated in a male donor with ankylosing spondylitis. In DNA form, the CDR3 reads TGTGCCAGCAGTCCTCTGGAGGGTTGGGAGACCCAGTACTTC. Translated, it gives CASSPLEGWETQYF.